A single sample gave rise to the 30 T cell receptor beta chains below, sequenced in a study of blood T cell repertoires in COVID-19. Sequencing was performed with immunoSEQ multiplex PCR; in TCRdb, only in-frame clones are kept and a portion is missing. Found here are some 160,000 clones, around 81% of them singletons; the top ten hold approximately 13%. Sequenced: peripheral blood. The receptors here all came from a man in his 70s who had recovered from COVID-19.

This clone was found a few times. The J gene is TRBJ2-1, the V gene TRBV2, with D possibly matching TRBD2 (6 bases). Trimming pared 3 bases from V and 5 bases from J, leaving 8 bases between. The germline CDR1 and CDR2 sequences are SNHLY and FYNNEI. This CDR3 is 13 amino acids long. CDR3 residues: CASSERGDNEQFF. In DNA form, the CDR3 reads TGTGCCAGCAGTGAGCGGGGAGACAATGAGCAGTTCTTC.

This clone was counted a single time. The chain combines TRBV28 with TRBJ2-5; D uncertain. V was pared by 3 bases and J by 5 bases, with 10 bases between. Germline CDR1 and CDR2: MDHEN and SYDVKM. The CDR3 extends over 13 amino acids. In nucleotides, the CDR3 is TGTGCCAGCAGTTTCGCCCCTATGGAGACCCAGTACTTC. Its translation: CASSFAPMETQYF.

CDR3 sequence reads: CASRGTGGSYEQYF. The CDR3 DNA reads as TGTGCCAGCAGGGGGACAGGCGGATCCTACGAGCAGTACTTC. The V and J genes are TRBV2 and TRBJ2-7; 8 bases are shared with TRBD1. This CDR3 region has 14 residues. In germline, CDR1 is SNHLY, CDR2 FYNNEI. The trim removed 6 bases at V and 1 base at J, leaving 5 bases unmatched.

The genes are TRBV5-1 and TRBJ2-1; TRBD2 is a possible D gene (5 bases). CDR1 and CDR2 (germline): SGHRS, YFSETQ. V lost 4 bases and J 10 bases, leaving 21 bases between the germline ends. The length of the CDR3 is 15 residues. CDR3 amino acids: CASSPGLSEDLEQFF. In DNA, the CDR3 is TGCGCCAGCAGCCCCGGACTCTCGGAAGACTTAGAGCAGTTCTTC.

V is TRBV15 and J is TRBJ2-7; 10 bases map to TRBD2. V lost 1 base to trimming and J lost 0 bases; unmatched junction nucleotides: 3. Germline V gene data show CDR1 as LNHNV and CDR2 as YYDKDF (reference sequence). The CDR3 runs 16 residues. CDR3 sequence (DNA): TGTGCCACCAGCAGAGCTAGCGGGAGTTACTCCTACGAGCAGTACTTC. Its protein is CATSRASGSYSYEQYF. Supplemented by reference TRBV15 and TRBJ2-7, the full variable domain reads DAMVIQNPRYQVTQFGKPVTLSCSQTLNHNVMYWYQQKSSQAPKLLFHYYDKDFNNEADTPDNFQSRRPNTSFCFLDIRSPGLGDTAMYLCATSRASGSYSYEQYFGPGTRLTVT.

The rearrangement links TRBV2 to TRBJ2-1, with a weak D call TRBD1 (6 bases). CDR3 size: 14 residues. V lost 8 bases to trimming and J lost 6 bases, with 17 bases between them. Germline V lookup: CDR1 SNHLY, CDR2 FYNNEI. CDR3 protein: CASEDRITRNEQFF. The CDR3 bases are TGTGCCAGCGAAGACAGGATCACTCGCAATGAGCAGTTCTTC.

V and J are TRBV13 and TRBJ2-1, with 12 bases lining up with TRBD2. The V and J ends lost 4 bases and 6 bases, in that order; junction bases with no gene match: 10. In germline, CDR1 is PRHDT, CDR2 FYEKMQ (reference sequence). The CDR3 consists of 17 residues. The CDR3 is CASSYRTSGVRFNEQFF. The CDR3 DNA sequence: TGTGCCAGCAGCTACCGGACTAGCGGGGTCCGTTTCAATGAGCAGTTCTTC.

The rearrangement uses TRBV7-2 and TRBJ2-7; 10 nucleotides agree with TRBD2. The CDR3 totals 15 residues. Germline trimming cut 5 bases from V and 1 base from J; bases unmatched to any gene: 5. CDR1 and CDR2 from the germline V gene are SGHTA and FQGNSA. CDR3 bases: TGTGCCAGCAGCCCCTCTAGCGGGGGATCCTACGAGCAGTACTTC. Protein: CASSPSSGGSYEQYF.

This clone was counted once. V and J are TRBV25-1 and TRBJ1-2, with TRBD1 matching over 8 bases. Germline CDR1 MGHDK, CDR2 SYGVNS. V trimming: 5 bases; J trimming: 8 bases; junction bases outside the gene matches: 7. There are 13 residues in the CDR3. CDR3 sequence: CASSRTGLDGYTF. In DNA form, the CDR3 reads TGTGCCAGCAGTCGGACAGGGTTAGACGGCTACACCTTC.

This rearrangement joins TRBV7-9 to TRBJ1-1; D not resolved. Trimming shortened V by 1 base and J by 4 bases, and 7 bases separated the two germline ends. Per the germline V gene, CDR1 is SEHNR and CDR2 is FQNEAQ (reference sequence). The CDR3 contains 13 residues. CDR3 sequence reads: CASSLVTVTEAFF. In DNA, the CDR3 is TGTGCCAGCAGCTTAGTAACGGTCACTGAAGCTTTCTTT.

This clone was detected only once. The chain is built from TRBV5-4 and TRBJ2-3; 8 bases match TRBD2. The CDR3 has 14 amino acids. J lost 3 bases, V lost 0 bases, and 0 bases had no gene match. The germline V gene encodes CDR1 SGHNT and CDR2 YYREEE (reference sequence). The DNA for the CDR3 is TGTGCCAGCAGCTTGGCGGGAGGGACAGATACGCAGTATTTT. It codes for CASSLAGGTDTQYF.

The chain uses TRBV12-3 or TRBV12-4 and TRBJ1-1; TRBD1 might be the D (5 bases). This CDR3 comprises 12 residues. Deletions cut 2 bases from V and 8 bases from J, with 9 bases between. CDR3 loop: CASSLRQGEAFF. The CDR3 DNA reads TGTGCCAGCAGTTTACGGCAGGGAGAAGCTTTCTTT.

The chain carries TRBV5-4 and TRBJ1-1; unclear D gene. Trimming took 0 bases from V and 0 from J, leaving 9 bases between them. The CDR3 has 15 amino acids. From germline, CDR1 is SGHNT and CDR2 YYREEE (reference sequence). The CDR3 region is CASSLADTMNTEAFF. The DNA of the CDR3 is TGTGCCAGCAGCTTGGCAGACACAATGAACACTGAAGCTTTCTTT.

This chain connects TRBV21-1 to TRBJ1-2; the tabulated D call, TRBD1, remains unverified against the DNA. TRBV21-1 is annotated as a pseudogene. CDR3 size: 13 residues. The CDR3: CASGGTGKVGYTF. The CDR3, as DNA: TGTGCCAGCGGGGGGACAGGGAAGGTAGGCTACACCTTC.

The rearrangement uses TRBV18 and TRBJ2-1; D might be TRBD2 (5 bases). The germline V gene encodes CDR1 KGHSH and CDR2 LQKENI. Trimming removed 2 bases at V and 4 bases at J, with 15 bases between. The CDR3 runs 16 residues. CDR3 nucleotides: TGTGCCAGCTCACCAATGCCGGGGTCAAATTACAATGAGCAGTTCTTC. This sequence encodes CASSPMPGSNYNEQFF.

This chain links TRBV6-5 with TRBJ2-7; 7 nucleotides align to TRBD1. The CDR3 has 14 residues. V lost 6 bases and J lost 1; bases outside the gene matches: 6. Germline V gene sequence: CDR1 MNHEY, CDR2 SVGAGI. The CDR3 DNA reads as TGTGCCAGCAGGAAGGGGGCGGAATCCTACGAGCAGTACTTC. It specifies CASRKGAESYEQYF.

This clone has just one count. The chain is built from TRBV4-1 and TRBJ2-7, with 7 bases matching TRBD1. Germline V gives CDR1 MGHRA, CDR2 YSYEKL. The V and J ends lost 1 base and 3 bases, in that order; junction bases with no gene match: 0. The CDR3 contains 13 residues. The DNA for the CDR3 is TGCGCCAGCAGCCAAGGGACAGGCTACGAGCAGTACTTC. This sequence encodes CASSQGTGYEQYF.

This clone was detected once. The V and J genes are TRBV2 and TRBJ2-3, with TRBD2 identical over 9 bases. The CDR3 is made up of 20 amino acids. Per the germline V gene, CDR1 is SNHLY and CDR2 is FYNNEI. The junction had 23 bases not matched to a gene; V was cut back by 8 bases and J by 2 bases. CDR3 protein: CASPPSFGGRGLDLTDTQYF. In DNA, the CDR3 is TGTGCCAGCCCCCCTTCGTTTGGCGGGAGGGGTTTAGACCTCACAGATACGCAGTATTTT.

V and J are TRBV12-3 or TRBV12-4 and TRBJ1-2; 7 bases match TRBD1. V trimming: 5 bases; J trimming: 5 bases; junction bases outside the gene matches: 2. This CDR3 is 12 amino acids long. CDR3 loop: CASSRQGYGYTF. Here the CDR3 DNA reads TGTGCCAGCAGTCGACAGGGTTATGGCTACACCTTC.

V usage is TRBV28 and J usage is TRBJ2-7, with 8 nucleotides matching TRBD1. Germline CDR1 and CDR2: MDHEN and SYDVKM. Trimming at V came to 4 bases and at J to 4 bases, leaving 6 bases not matched to a gene. The CDR3 has 14 residues. As DNA, the CDR3 is TGTGCCAGCAGTTCAGACAGGGGACAGTACGAGCAGTACTTC. Its protein is CASSSDRGQYEQYF.

The V and J genes are TRBV5-4 and TRBJ1-2, with D perhaps matching TRBD1 (5 bases). This CDR3 region has 16 residues. Trimming shortened V by 4 bases and J by 2 bases, and 18 bases separated the two germline ends. The germline gives CDR1 SGHNT, CDR2 YYREEE (reference sequence). This CDR3 reads CASSPEIGHLNYGYTF. The CDR3 nucleotides are TGTGCCAGCAGCCCGGAGATCGGACACTTGAACTATGGCTACACCTTC. Together with reference TRBV5-4 and TRBJ1-2, the CDR3 gives the full variable domain: ETGVTQSPTHLIKTRGQQVTLRCSSQSGHNTVSWYQQALGQGPQFIFQYYREEENGRGNFPPRFSGLQFPNYSSELNVNALELDDSALYLCASSPEIGHLNYGYTFGSGTRLTVV.

The chain carries TRBV5-4 and TRBJ1-1; no firm D call. Trimming took 0 bases from V and 1 from J, leaving 10 bases between them. CDR1 and CDR2 (germline): SGHNT, YYREEE (reference sequence). CDR3 length: 15 residues. This CDR3 is CASSLDQVRNTEAFF. CDR3 nucleotides: TGTGCCAGCAGCTTGGACCAGGTGAGGAACACTGAAGCTTTCTTT.

This chain connects TRBV3-1 (or the pseudogene TRBV3-2) to TRBJ2-2; TRBD2 matches at 14 bases. CDR1 is LGHDT and CDR2 is YNNKEL in the germline V gene (reference sequence). The CDR3 length is 17 residues. The V and J ends lost 0 bases and 5 bases, in that order; junction bases with no gene match: 2. This CDR3 reads CASSQEGLAGATGELFF. CDR3 DNA sequence: TGTGCCAGCAGCCAAGAGGGACTAGCGGGAGCGACCGGGGAGCTGTTTTTT.

V usage is TRBV7-9 and J usage is TRBJ2-5; 10 bases map to TRBD1. CDR1 and CDR2 (germline): SEHNR, FQNEAQ (reference sequence). The V segment lost 5 bases and the J segment 5 bases; nucleotides outside the gene matches: 5. The CDR3 runs to 14 residues. The chain's CDR3 is CASSTRQGAETQYF. CDR3 nucleotides: TGTGCCAGCAGCACCCGACAGGGGGCCGAGACCCAGTACTTC.

As DNA, the CDR3 is TGTGCCAGCAGCCAAGATCCGAGCCGCATGCTAGGGCAGTATTTT. Its translation is CASSQDPSRMLGQYF. The V and J genes are TRBV4-2 and TRBJ2-3; D not resolved. With 0 bases removed from V and 11 bases from J, the gap between germline ends came to 18 bases. The CDR3 covers 15 residues. The germline V gene has CDR1 LGHNA and CDR2 YNFKEQ.

This clone was counted only a few times. V is TRBV3-1 (or the pseudogene TRBV3-2) and J is TRBJ1-6, with D maybe TRBD1 (5 bases). This CDR3 has 13 amino acids. The germline CDR1 and CDR2 sequences are LGHDT and YNNKEL (reference sequence). Trimming shortened V by 4 bases and J by 9 bases, and 10 bases separated the two germline ends. DNA for the CDR3: TGTGCCAGCAGCCCCTCCCAGGGTTCACCCCTCCACTTT. This translates into CASSPSQGSPLHF.

A few counts support this clone. The chain couples TRBV5-6 to TRBJ1-5, with D hard to call. V was pared by 3 bases and J by 3 bases, with 4 bases between. CDR1 and CDR2 (germline): SGHDT, YYEEEE. The CDR3 runs 12 residues. CDR3 sequence reads: CASSSVNQPQHF. CDR3 nucleotides: TGTGCCAGCAGCTCGGTCAATCAGCCCCAGCATTTT.

This clone was detected only a few times. CDR3 nucleotide sequence: TGTGCCAGCAGCCGAGACCCCGCCGGTGAGCAGTTCTTC. It specifies CASSRDPAGEQFF. The gene calls are TRBV7-8 and TRBJ2-1, with D unclear. The V gene's germline CDR1 is SGHVS and CDR2 FQNEAQ. The CDR3 has 13 residues. V was trimmed by 5 bases and J by 9 bases, leaving 14 bases between them.

This clone showed up just once. The chain is built from TRBV5-1 and TRBJ2-2, with D uncertain. Germline V gene lookup returns CDR1 SGHRS and CDR2 YFSETQ. The CDR3 sequence is 13 residues long. Trimming took 4 bases from V and 2 from J, leaving 6 bases between them. The CDR3, as DNA: TGCGCCAGCAGCGGGCCAAACACCGGGGAGCTGTTTTTT. Translating gives CASSGPNTGELFF.

J is TRBJ2-5 and V is TRBV9; TRBD1 might be the D (6 bases). V gave up 3 bases and J gave up 5 bases, with 14 bases separating them. The CDR3 has 14 residues. CDR1 is SGDLS and CDR2 is YYNGEE in the germline V gene. CDR3 protein: CASSGRERGETQYF. The DNA for the CDR3 is TGTGCCAGCAGCGGCAGGGAAAGGGGGGAGACCCAGTACTTC.